The 10 T cell receptor beta chains given below trace back to one sample, sequenced in a study of T cell responses to AZD1222 COVID-19 vaccine. This table comes from immunoSEQ multiplex PCR, and its TCRdb copy is limited to in-frame clones, with some not included. The sample lists 110,000 to 150,000 clones; approximately 86% were seen once. The specimen comprised peripheral blood, sampled on day 0 of AZD1222 vaccination. These receptors came from an adult in good health.

The chain links TRBV6-5 to TRBJ2-3; D perhaps matches TRBD2 (6 bases). This CDR3 spans 15 amino acids. Trimming left V 3 bases short and J 0 bases short, with 10 bases between. CDR1 is MNHEY, CDR2 SVGAGI, per germline. CDR3 nucleotide sequence: TGTGCCAGCAGTTATATAGCGGCTAGCACAGATACGCAGTATTTT. Protein: CASSYIAASTDTQYF.

V is TRBV6-6 and J is TRBJ2-3; 8 bases are shared with TRBD1. V trimming: 2 bases; J trimming: 4 bases; junction bases outside the gene matches: 8. This CDR3 has 16 amino acids. CDR1 is MNHNY, CDR2 SVGAGI, per germline (reference sequence). DNA for the CDR3: TGTGCCAGCAGTTACGGGGCAGGGGGCGCCTCAGATACGCAGTATTTT. It yields the protein CASSYGAGGASDTQYF.

The gene calls are TRBV5-1 and TRBJ1-1; the D is unclear. CDR3 length: 14 amino acids. V lost 0 bases and J 3 bases, leaving 9 bases between the germline ends. CDR1 and CDR2 from the germline V gene are SGHRS and YFSETQ. The CDR3 sequence is CASSLGRMDTEAFF. DNA for the CDR3: TGCGCCAGCAGCTTGGGGCGGATGGACACTGAAGCTTTCTTT.

The chain has TRBV30 and TRBJ1-4; TRBD1 agrees at 7 bases. This CDR3 comprises 12 residues. V shed 2 bases, J shed 8 bases, and the junction held 2 bases outside the gene matches. From germline, CDR1 is GTSNPN and CDR2 SVGIG (reference sequence). The CDR3 here is CAWSIQGEKLFF. In DNA form, the CDR3 reads TGTGCCTGGAGTATACAGGGGGAAAAACTGTTTTTT. Based on the CDR3 plus reference TRBV30 and TRBJ1-4, the full variable domain is SQTIHQWPATLVQPVGSPLSLECTVEGTSNPNLYWYRQAAGRGLQLLFYSVGIGQISSEVPQNLSASRPQDRQFILSSKKLLLSDSGFYLCAWSIQGEKLFFGSGTQLSVL.

V and J are TRBV4-3 and TRBJ1-3; D not certain. This CDR3 has 14 residues. Trimming shortened V by 3 bases and J by 3 bases, and 9 bases separated the two germline ends. Germline V gene data show CDR1 as LGHNA and CDR2 as YSLEER. This CDR3 is CASSQSVDGNTIYF. CDR3 nucleotide sequence: TGCGCCAGCAGCCAGAGTGTAGATGGAAACACCATATATTTT.

The V call is TRBV30, the J call TRBJ1-5; 7 bases are shared with TRBD1. J was trimmed by 6 bases and V by 2 bases; bases with no gene match: 4. This CDR3 contains 13 residues. From germline, CDR1 is GTSNPN and CDR2 SVGIG (reference sequence). The CDR3: CAWSRAGGQPQHF. The CDR3 region has the DNA TGTGCCTGGAGTAGGGCAGGGGGTCAGCCCCAGCATTTT. The variable domain in full, with the rest retrieved from reference TRBV30 and TRBJ1-5, is SQTIHQWPATLVQPVGSPLSLECTVEGTSNPNLYWYRQAAGRGLQLLFYSVGIGQISSEVPQNLSASRPQDRQFILSSKKLLLSDSGFYLCAWSRAGGQPQHFGDGTRLSIL.

The genes are TRBV3-1 (or the pseudogene TRBV3-2) and TRBJ2-7, with D uncertain. The V gene lost 3 bases and the J gene lost 3 bases, with 9 bases spanning the gap. CDR1 is LGHDT and CDR2 is YNNKEL in the germline V gene (reference sequence). The CDR3 covers 13 residues. Written as DNA, the CDR3 is TGTGCCAGCAGCCAGGATTCGGGCTACGAGCAGTACTTC. Translation: CASSQDSGYEQYF.

CDR3 in amino acids: CASLRDSSYNSPLHF. As DNA, the CDR3 is TGTGCCAGCTTGCGGGACAGCTCCTATAATTCACCCCTCCACTTT. The J gene is TRBJ1-6, the V gene TRBV18, with 7 positions matching TRBD1. V lost 7 bases, J lost 0 bases, and 3 bases stayed unmatched. The CDR3 is 15 amino acids. The germline gives CDR1 KGHSH, CDR2 LQKENI.

V and J are TRBV27 and TRBJ2-2; no reliable D call. V shed 5 bases and J shed 6 bases, with 4 bases lying between them. The CDR3 is made up of 11 amino acids. CDR1 is MNHEY, CDR2 SMNVEV, per germline (reference sequence). CDR3 nucleotide sequence: TGTGCCAGCAGTCCCCCCGGGGAGCTGTTTTTT. As protein: CASSPPGELFF.

The chain recombines TRBV4-1 with TRBJ1-3; possibly TRBD1 for D (5 bases). Deletions cut 1 base from V and 4 bases from J, with 8 bases between. This CDR3 is built from 14 residues. Germline V gene lookup returns CDR1 MGHRA and CDR2 YSYEKL. CDR3 sequence: CASSQAGSGNTIYF. The CDR3 DNA follows: TGCGCCAGCAGCCAAGCAGGGTCAGGAAACACCATATATTTT.